A selection of T cell receptor beta chains follows, all from one sample in a study of blood T cell repertoires in COVID-19. Using immunoSEQ multiplex PCR, the repertoire was profiled, and TCRdb retains in-frame clones only, with some absent. The table shows about 210,000 clones, with 65% to 85% occurring only once. The specimen sequenced was peripheral blood. These receptors came from a woman in her 50s with acute or convalescent COVID-19. Both conserved end residues are part of each CDR3. The D gene is left open where the match is weak. Size is stated for part of the rows, as once, few or many counts, or as a class when the clone is expanded.

abundance,j_gene,v_gene,d_gene,CDR3aa,CDR3nt
once,TRBJ2-5,TRBV12-5,.,CASGSSAQETQYF,TGTGCTAGTGGTTCTAGCGCCCAAGAGACCCAGTACTTC
.,TRBJ2-2,TRBV12-3/TRBV12-4,TRBD2,CASSSGLAGELFF,TGTGCCAGCAGTTCCGGACTAGCCGGGGAGCTGTTTTTT
few,TRBJ2-3,TRBV12-2,.,CASRLRARLRTDTQYF,TGTGCAAGTCGCTTAAGGGCCCGACTACGCACAGATACGCAGTATTTT
.,TRBJ2-2,TRBV20-1,.,CSASFQGIGELFF,TGCAGTGCTAGTTTTCAGGGAATAGGGGAGCTGTTTTTT
.,TRBJ1-6,TRBV20-1,.,CSASWAQNSPLHF,TGCAGTGCTAGTTGGGCCCAGAATTCACCCCTCCACTTT
.,TRBJ2-7,TRBV7-2,.,CASSLDRGTYEQYF,TGTGCCAGCAGCTTAGATAGGGGCACCTACGAGCAGTACTTC
.,TRBJ1-2,TRBV5-1,TRBD1,CASSRDRGYDYGYTF,TGCGCCAGCAGCCGGGACAGGGGCTACGATTATGGCTACACCTTC
.,TRBJ2-7,TRBV28,.,CASNLSGAYEQYF,TGTGCCTCTAATCTTTCCGGGGCCTACGAGCAGTACTTC
.,TRBJ1-5,TRBV19,.,CASSHREGDQPQHF,TGTGCCAGTAGTCACCGGGAGGGCGATCAGCCCCAGCATTTT
.,TRBJ1-4,TRBV13,.,CATSRGGADEKLFF,TGTGCCACCTCCCGCGGAGGGGCCGATGAAAAACTGTTTTTT
.,TRBJ2-5,TRBV5-1,TRBD1,CASSLNGQGALLTQYF,TGCGCCAGCAGCTTGAATGGACAGGGGGCCCTGTTGACCCAGTACTTC
.,TRBJ2-7,TRBV2,.,CASNPDSSSYEQYF,TGTGCCAGCAACCCAGACAGTAGCTCCTACGAGCAGTACTTC
.,TRBJ2-7,TRBV6-2/TRBV6-3,TRBD2,CASIPGGSSGRVYEQYF,TGTGCCAGCATCCCCGGCGGGTCTAGCGGGAGGGTCTACGAGCAGTACTTC
.,TRBJ2-3,TRBV27,.,CASIAVAYGTDTQYF,TGTGCCAGCATCGCCGTAGCGTACGGCACAGATACGCAGTATTTT
.,TRBJ2-5,TRBV18,.,CASSPAAEFQETQYF,TGTGCCAGCTCACCAGCGGCCGAATTCCAAGAGACCCAGTACTTC
.,TRBJ2-7,TRBV29-1,TRBD1,CSVGDRESYEQYF,TGCAGCGTTGGGGACAGGGAGAGCTACGAGCAGTACTTC
.,TRBJ2-3,TRBV6-5,TRBD1,CASSPQGRVIDTQYF,TGTGCCAGCAGCCCACAGGGGCGGGTAATAGATACGCAGTATTTT
.,TRBJ1-4,TRBV5-4,.,CASSTSGHLHEKLFF,TGTGCCAGCAGCACTAGTGGGCACCTACATGAAAAACTGTTTTTT
.,TRBJ1-2,TRBV2,TRBD1,CASSEAQGQGGGYTF,TGTGCCAGCAGTGAAGCGCAGGGACAGGGAGGTGGCTACACCTTC
.,TRBJ1-2,TRBV28,TRBD1,CATERTGNNYGYTF,TGTGCCACCGAGAGGACAGGGAATAACTATGGCTACACCTTC
once,TRBJ2-2,TRBV10-3,.,CAISGGVGGELFF,TGTGCCATCAGTGGTGGAGTGGGCGGGGAGCTGTTTTTT
few,TRBJ1-6,TRBV9,TRBD1,CASSEGQAGSPLHF,TGTGCCAGCAGCGAGGGACAGGCCGGTTCACCCCTCCACTTT
.,TRBJ1-2,TRBV6-1,.,CASSEVWGDGYTF,TGTGCCAGCAGTGAAGTCTGGGGCGATGGCTACACCTTC
.,TRBJ1-5,TRBV19,TRBD1,CASSWDRNQPQHF,TGTGCCAGTAGTTGGGACAGAAATCAGCCCCAGCATTTT
.,TRBJ2-2,TRBV19,.,CASSIKIGELFF,TGTGCCAGTAGTATCAAAATCGGGGAGCTGTTTTTT
.,TRBJ2-2,TRBV6-1,TRBD2,CASSEARTSLDTGELFF,TGTGCCAGCAGTGAAGCTAGGACTAGCTTAGACACCGGGGAGCTGTTTTTT
.,TRBJ2-7,TRBV3-1/TRBV3-2,TRBD2,CASSLGLAGEQYF,TGTGCCAGCAGCCTAGGACTAGCTGGGGAGCAGTACTTC
.,TRBJ2-3,TRBV10-3,TRBD2,CAISGETSGVTDTQYF,TGTGCCATCAGTGGAGAGACTAGCGGGGTCACAGATACGCAGTATTTT
few,TRBJ2-5,TRBV7-8,TRBD2,CASSSLLLAGGGETQYF,TGTGCCAGCAGCTCCCTTCTGCTAGCGGGAGGAGGGGAGACCCAGTACTTC
.,TRBJ1-2,TRBV2,TRBD1,CASSEVPGTGDYGYTF,TGTGCCAGCAGTGAAGTGCCCGGGACAGGAGACTATGGCTACACCTTC
.,TRBJ1-2,TRBV29-1,TRBD1,CSVDEPNGQGHYGYTF,TGCAGCGTTGACGAGCCCAATGGACAGGGTCACTATGGCTACACCTTC
.,TRBJ1-2,TRBV2,TRBD1,CASRRVTGDGYTF,TGTGCCAGCAGAAGGGTAACAGGGGATGGCTACACCTTC
.,TRBJ2-3,TRBV19,TRBD1,CASSWGDRATDTQYF,TGTGCCAGTAGTTGGGGGGACAGGGCCACCGATACGCAGTATTTT
.,TRBJ2-2,TRBV24-1,.,CATSDSVKGYTGELFF,TGTGCCACCAGTGACAGCGTCAAGGGGTACACCGGGGAGCTGTTTTTT
.,TRBJ2-1,TRBV27,TRBD2,CASSWEREGSYNEQFF,TGTGCCAGCAGTTGGGAGCGGGAGGGGTCCTACAATGAGCAGTTCTTC
.,TRBJ2-1,TRBV27,TRBD2,CASSEDTSDDTSYNEQFF,TGTGCCAGCAGTGAGGACACTAGCGACGACACCTCCTACAATGAGCAGTTCTTC
.,TRBJ2-5,TRBV7-9,TRBD2,CASSPGTSGSIVWQETQYF,TGTGCCAGCAGCCCCGGGACTAGCGGGAGTATAGTGTGGCAAGAGACCCAGTACTTC
.,TRBJ2-3,TRBV5-1,.,CASSLAFFVAESTDTQYF,TGCGCCAGCAGCTTGGCCTTCTTCGTGGCAGAAAGCACAGATACGCAGTATTTT
.,TRBJ1-5,TRBV28,TRBD1,CASRTWGQGTDQPQHF,TGTGCCAGCAGGACTTGGGGACAGGGGACGGATCAGCCCCAGCATTTT
.,TRBJ2-1,TRBV4-1,TRBD1,CASSQHRGLNNEQFF,TGCGCCAGCAGCCAACACAGGGGGCTAAATAATGAGCAGTTCTTC
.,TRBJ2-5,TRBV11-2,.,CASSLTRLQETQYF,TGTGCCAGCAGCTTGACACGGCTCCAAGAGACCCAGTACTTC
.,TRBJ2-2,TRBV6-5,.,CASSLQGTGELFF,TGTGCCAGCAGTTTACAGGGAACCGGGGAGCTGTTTTTT